Each of the 32 T cell receptor beta chains below was sequenced from the same sample in a study of T-cell reconstitution after alpha-beta-depleted transplantation in children. A library of TCRbeta sequences, prepared with unique molecular identifiers, was generated. TCRdb called the PCR reads again in MiXCR, with one record for every CDR3 protein. The sample gives under 150,000 distinct CDR3 sequences, about a tenth of which show up once; under 30% is in the top ten. Sequencing used PBMCs, mostly from graft donor cells, obtained 180 days after TCRalphabeta/CD19-depleted stem cell transplant. These TCRs come from a girl under three years old who had a stem cell transplant for combined immunodeficiency, so the T cells may come from the graft donor.

In this sample, this clonotype turned up a few times. The CDR3 reads CASSRVGASGVNIQYF. In DNA, the CDR3 is TGTGCCAGCAGCCGTGTGGGGGCTAGCGGCGTAAACATTCAGTACTTC. The chain has TRBV7-3 and TRBJ2-4; D is perhaps TRBD2 (7 bases). Germline V gene data show CDR1 as SGHTA and CDR2 as FQGTGA. The CDR3 has 16 amino acids. Trimming pared 5 bases from V and 6 bases from J, leaving 20 bases between.

This clonotype has ten or more counts. The rearrangement links TRBV29-1 to TRBJ2-2, with D perhaps TRBD2 (7 bases). V lost 3 bases and J lost 5, with 16 bases in between. The CDR3 consists of 15 residues. Germline V gene sequence: CDR1 SQVTM, CDR2 ANQGSEA. The CDR3 DNA follows: TGCAGCGTTGAGTCAGGCGGGGGCCCGACCGGGGAGCTGTTTTTT. This sequence encodes CSVESGGGPTGELFF.

This clonotype turned up a few times. This sequence joins TRBV12-3 or TRBV12-4 and TRBJ2-4; 9 nucleotides match TRBD1. Trimming at V came to 5 bases and at J to 6 bases, leaving 8 bases not matched to a gene. CDR3 length: 15 amino acids. Here the CDR3 reads CASSAGTGTGNIQYF. The CDR3 DNA reads as TGTGCCAGCAGTGCGGGGACAGGGACGGGAAACATTCAGTACTTC.

V is TRBV5-1 and J is TRBJ1-1; no clear D. Trimming removed 3 bases from V and 3 bases from J, with 9 bases in between. The CDR3 loop spans 13 amino acids. The germline gives CDR1 SGHRS, CDR2 YFSETQ. The CDR3 DNA is TGCGCCAGCAGCTATGGAGGTCACACTGAAGCTTTCTTT. The encoded protein is CASSYGGHTEAFF.

This clonotype was observed a handful of times. The chain carries TRBV29-1 and TRBJ2-1; D perhaps matches TRBD2 (6 bases). Trimming pared 0 bases from V and 6 bases from J, leaving 15 bases between. Germline V CDR1 and CDR2: SQVTM, ANQGSEA. There are 15 residues in the CDR3. The CDR3: CSVEDLDYTSNEQFF. The CDR3 nucleotides are TGCAGCGTTGAAGATTTGGACTACACGAGCAATGAGCAGTTCTTC.

This clonotype came up a few times. The chain links TRBV9 to TRBJ2-3; 7 bases agree with TRBD1. CDR1 is SGDLS, CDR2 YYNGEE, per germline. After removal of 4 bases from V and 9 bases from J, the junction contained 11 bases not matched to a gene. This CDR3 has 14 residues. In DNA, the CDR3 is TGTGCCAGCAGCCCCAGCAGAGACAGGGAAACGCAGTATTTT. Translating gives CASSPSRDRETQYF.

In nucleotides, the CDR3 is TGCAGTGCTAGAGCCCGAGCGGGAGAATACAATGAGCAGTTCTTC. Translation gives CSARARAGEYNEQFF. The chain is built from TRBV20-1 and TRBJ2-1; the match to TRBD2 covers 8 bases. In germline, CDR1 is DFQATT, CDR2 SNEGSKA (reference sequence). The V segment lost 1 base and the J segment 4 bases; nucleotides outside the gene matches: 6. This CDR3 contains 15 residues.

This sequence joins TRBV29-1 and TRBJ2-7; TRBD1 matches 7 bases. Germline V gene data show CDR1 as SQVTM and CDR2 as ANQGSEA. CDR3 length: 13 amino acids. J gave up 5 bases and V 3 bases, and 7 bases lay outside the gene matches. In nucleotides, the CDR3 is TGCAGCGTTGAGAACAGGGGCAGCCACGAGCAGTACTTC. As protein: CSVENRGSHEQYF.

This chain uses TRBV4-3 with TRBJ2-5, with D unclear. The CDR3 is made up of 15 amino acids. The germline V gene encodes CDR1 LGHNA and CDR2 YSLEER. V was cut by 0 bases and J by 5 bases, with 13 bases left in between. CDR3 loop: CASSQDITPAETQYF. DNA of the CDR3: TGCGCCAGCAGCCAAGATATTACCCCGGCGGAGACCCAGTACTTC.

This clonotype was found a few times. V is TRBV13 and J is TRBJ2-7; D not resolved. The CDR3 length is 16 residues. Trimming shortened V by 2 bases and J by 0 bases, and 14 bases separated the two germline ends. Germline V gene data show CDR1 as PRHDT and CDR2 as FYEKMQ (reference sequence). The CDR3 region has the DNA TGTGCCAGCAGCTTATTACCCAACAGTCTCTCCTACGAGCAGTACTTC. It yields the protein CASSLLPNSLSYEQYF.

This clonotype was counted only a few times. The chain is built from TRBV7-3 and TRBJ2-3; tentatively, D is TRBD1 (5 bases). CDR1 and CDR2 from the germline V gene are SGHTA and FQGTGA. Between the trimmed V and J ends, which lost 3 bases and 2 bases, there was a span of 15 bases. The CDR3 has 16 amino acids. The CDR3 sequence is CASSLESRVPTDTQYF. Written as DNA, the CDR3 is TGTGCCAGCAGCTTGGAGAGCAGGGTCCCCACAGATACGCAGTATTTT.

V usage is TRBV7-2 and J usage is TRBJ2-2; D perhaps matches TRBD2 (5 bases). Trimming stripped 2 bases from V and 5 bases from J, with 9 bases between. The CDR3 contains 14 residues. Per germline, CDR1 SGHTA and CDR2 FQGNSA. The chain's CDR3 is CASSLKGGTGELFF. CDR3 DNA: TGTGCCAGCAGCTTAAAGGGCGGGACCGGGGAGCTGTTTTTT.

The V and J genes are TRBV20-1 and TRBJ2-7; D uncertain. V was pared by 4 bases and J by 4 bases, with 8 bases between. Germline V gives CDR1 DFQATT, CDR2 SNEGSKA (reference sequence). The CDR3 length is 11 residues. CDR3 in amino acids: CSATKRYEQYF. CDR3 bases: TGCAGTGCTACGAAACGATACGAGCAGTACTTC.

The rearrangement uses TRBV9 and TRBJ2-7, with no clear D. Germline V gene lookup returns CDR1 SGDLS and CDR2 YYNGEE. Trimming left V 0 bases short and J 5 bases short, with 15 bases between. The CDR3 runs to 15 residues. CDR3 nucleotides: TGTGCCAGCAGCGTAGAAATCATAGGGATCCACGAGCAGTACTTC. Its protein is CASSVEIIGIHEQYF. Variable domain in full (rest from reference TRBV9 and TRBJ2-7): DSGVTQTPKHLITATGQRVTLRCSPRSGDLSVYWYQQSLDQGLQFLIQYYNGEERAKGNILERFSAQQFPDLHSELNLSSLELGDSALYFCASSVEIIGIHEQYFGPGTRLTVT.

This clonotype was seen repeatedly, ten times or more. The chain couples TRBV12-3 or TRBV12-4 to TRBJ2-7, with 8 bases matching TRBD1. CDR3 length: 14 residues. Trimming at V came to 5 bases and at J to 2 bases, leaving 5 bases not matched to a gene. The CDR3 DNA sequence: TGTGCCAGCAGTACCGGGACAGGACCCTACGAGCAGTACTTC. This gives the protein CASSTGTGPYEQYF.

This clonotype has just a few counts. The chain employs TRBV4-1 and TRBJ1-5; D may be TRBD1 (6 bases). V was shortened by 5 bases and J by 4 bases, with 12 bases between the two germline ends. The CDR3 runs 14 residues. Germline values: CDR1 MGHRA, CDR2 YSYEKL. CDR3 sequence reads: CASSDTGRNQPQHF. The CDR3 DNA reads as TGCGCCAGCAGCGATACAGGGAGGAATCAGCCCCAGCATTTT.

This clonotype was seen once. CDR3 residues: CAMGAGVLCEQYF. The CDR3 DNA reads as TGTGCCATGGGCGCCGGGGTTCTCTGCGAGCAGTACTTC. The rearrangement links TRBV4-2 to TRBJ2-7; tentatively, D is TRBD2 (5 bases). Trimming left V 10 bases short and J 6 bases short, with 19 bases between. This CDR3 is 13 amino acids long. Germline V CDR1 and CDR2: LGHNA, YNFKEQ.

This clonotype was counted at least ten times. The chain combines TRBV11-2 with TRBJ2-7; 8 nucleotides agree with TRBD2. Germline CDR1 SGHAT, CDR2 FQNNGV. V trimming: 4 bases; J trimming: 3 bases; junction bases outside the gene matches: 14. The CDR3 runs 17 residues. CDR3 DNA sequence: TGTGCCAGCAGCTCGTCGACTAGCGTTGTTTTGTACTACGAGCAGTACTTC. Amino acid sequence: CASSSSTSVVLYYEQYF.

The chain carries TRBV7-9 and TRBJ2-6, with D perhaps matching TRBD1 (5 bases). Trimming took off 5 bases at V and 2 bases at J, with 10 bases between the two ends. CDR3 length equals 15 residues. Looked up from germline, CDR1 is SEHNR and CDR2 is FQNEAQ (reference sequence). The CDR3 sequence is CASSPWGPGANVLTF. The CDR3 DNA is TGTGCCAGCAGCCCCTGGGGCCCTGGGGCCAACGTCCTGACTTTC.

In this sample, this clonotype turned up a few times. The V call is TRBV14, the J call TRBJ2-6; D is possibly TRBD2 (5 bases). Looked up from germline, CDR1 is SGHDN and CDR2 is FVKESK. CDR3 length: 16 amino acids. V was shortened by 0 bases and J by 1 base, with 7 bases between the two germline ends. CDR3 loop: CASSQDPGSGANVLTF. Written as DNA, the CDR3 is TGTGCCAGCAGCCAAGATCCGGGGTCTGGGGCCAACGTCCTGACTTTC.

The sample holds many counts of this clonotype. The chain joins TRBV29-1 to TRBJ2-5; a weak D match, TRBD2 (6 bases). Germline V gene sequence: CDR1 SQVTM, CDR2 ANQGSEA. Deletions cut 5 bases from V and 1 base from J, with 11 bases between. The CDR3 has 13 amino acids. CDR3 in amino acids: CSVRGSGQETQYF. CDR3 in DNA: TGCAGCGTTCGGGGTAGCGGCCAAGAGACCCAGTACTTC.

This chain links TRBV19 with TRBJ2-1, with TRBD1 identical over 8 bases. J gave up 1 base and V 4 bases, and 18 bases lay outside the gene matches. Germline values: CDR1 LNHDA, CDR2 SQIVND (reference sequence). The CDR3 has 20 amino acids. The CDR3 loop reads CASSSDRGKFALRSYNEQFF. The CDR3 nucleotides are TGTGCCAGTAGTAGTGACAGGGGAAAGTTTGCTTTAAGGTCCTACAATGAGCAGTTCTTC.

Only a few counts were recorded for this clonotype. The V and J genes are TRBV20-1 and TRBJ1-4, with D perhaps TRBD1 (5 bases). The CDR3 covers 14 residues. Trimming removed 4 bases at V and 4 bases at J, with 13 bases between. Looked up from germline, CDR1 is DFQATT and CDR2 is SNEGSKA (reference sequence). As DNA, the CDR3 is TGCAGTGCTAACCACGACAGCCATAATGAAAAACTGTTTTTT. Its translation: CSANHDSHNEKLFF.

The chain uses TRBV6-1 and TRBJ2-7, with D possibly being TRBD1 (5 bases). The V end was cut by 6 bases, the J end by 4 bases, with 13 bases between. The germline CDR1 and CDR2 sequences are MNHNS and SASEGT. This CDR3 is built from 13 residues. The CDR3 sequence: CASSVMTVYEQYF. CDR3 sequence (DNA): TGTGCCAGCAGCGTTATGACAGTTTACGAGCAGTACTTC.

The V and J genes are TRBV29-1 and TRBJ1-1, with 10 bases identical to TRBD1. Germline-derived CDR1 and CDR2 are SQVTM and ANQGSEA. The CDR3 is made up of 14 amino acids. The V gene end was trimmed by 4 bases and the J gene end by 3 bases; junction bases not matched to a gene: 5. The chain's CDR3 is CSVADRGWDTEAFF. The CDR3 nucleotides are TGCAGCGTTGCGGACAGGGGGTGGGACACTGAAGCTTTCTTT. The variable domain in full, with the rest retrieved from reference TRBV29-1 and TRBJ1-1, is SAVISQKPSRDICQRGTSLTIQCQVDSQVTMMFWYRQQPGQSLTLIATANQGSEATYESGFVIDKFPISRPNLTFSTLTVSNMSPEDSSIYLCSVADRGWDTEAFFGQGTRLTVV.

The V call is TRBV27, the J call TRBJ1-5, with 9 bases fitting TRBD1. Germline V gene lookup returns CDR1 MNHEY and CDR2 SMNVEV (reference sequence). The CDR3 contains 17 residues. The junction had 9 bases not matched to a gene; V was cut back by 4 bases and J by 2 bases. CDR3 nucleotides: TGTGCCAGCAGTTCGTACACAGGGGGCTTTGGCAATCAGCCCCAGCATTTT. Its protein is CASSSYTGGFGNQPQHF.

This clonotype was picked up many times. The V and J genes are TRBV10-3 and TRBJ2-3, with D perhaps matching TRBD1 (5 bases). The CDR3 spans 14 residues. Trimming took off 8 bases at V and 0 bases at J, with 12 bases between the two ends. The V gene's germline CDR1 is ENHRY and CDR2 SYGVKD. CDR3 residues: CAIGTGVSTDTQYF. In DNA, the CDR3 is TGTGCCATCGGAACAGGTGTGAGCACAGATACGCAGTATTTT.

In its sample, this clonotype was seen a few times. The chain uses TRBV10-3 and TRBJ2-1; 11 bases match TRBD1. The germline V gene has CDR1 ENHRY and CDR2 SYGVKD. V lost 4 bases to trimming and J lost 4 bases; unmatched junction nucleotides: 3. The CDR3 is 15 residues long. The CDR3 loop is CAISGTGGRYNEQFF. DNA of the CDR3: TGTGCCATCAGTGGGACAGGGGGCCGGTACAATGAGCAGTTCTTC.

V usage is TRBV5-1 and J usage is TRBJ1-4, with 8 bases fitting TRBD1. Trimming took 0 bases from V and 5 from J; bases not matched to a gene: 9. The CDR3 runs to 17 residues. Germline V CDR1 and CDR2: SGHRS, YFSETQ. In DNA form, the CDR3 reads TGCGCCAGCAGCTTGGGGGACAGGCTCCCCGGAAATGAAAAACTGTTTTTT. It translates to CASSLGDRLPGNEKLFF.

The genes are TRBV29-1 and TRBJ1-3; no clear D gene. V gave up 7 bases and J gave up 1 base, with 11 bases separating them. Germline CDR1 SQVTM, CDR2 ANQGSEA. This CDR3 comprises 13 residues. For the CDR3, the DNA is TGCAGCGCCGCTAGAGGTTCTGGAAACACCATATATTTT. Amino acids: CSAARGSGNTIYF. Drawing the rest from reference TRBV29-1 and TRBJ1-3, the complete variable domain is SAVISQKPSRDICQRGTSLTIQCQVDSQVTMMFWYRQQPGQSLTLIATANQGSEATYESGFVIDKFPISRPNLTFSTLTVSNMSPEDSSIYLCSAARGSGNTIYFGEGSWLTVV.

This clonotype was seen only a few times. The chain has TRBV2 and TRBJ1-6, with 7 bases matching TRBD1. Germline V CDR1 and CDR2: SNHLY, FYNNEI. The CDR3 is 16 amino acids. The V gene end was trimmed by 5 bases and the J gene end by 8 bases; junction bases not matched to a gene: 12. The CDR3 sequence: CASSRSRDSSHSPLHF. CDR3 nucleotides: TGTGCCAGCAGTCGGTCCCGGGACAGTTCCCATTCACCCCTCCACTTT.

This clonotype has a handful of counts. This chain uses TRBV20-1 with TRBJ2-7; D remains ambiguous. This CDR3 spans 13 amino acids. Trimming removed 0 bases from V and 3 bases from J, with 9 bases in between. The V gene's germline CDR1 is DFQATT and CDR2 SNEGSKA (reference sequence). CDR3 protein: CSARDQTGYEQYF. The CDR3 coding sequence is TGCAGTGCTAGAGATCAAACGGGCTACGAGCAGTACTTC.